The clone carrying this T cell receptor (beta chain) was counted at least ten times. Its antigen is undetermined. Each cDNA molecule carried a unique molecular identifier. From the 5' RACE reads, TCRdb called clonotypes with MiXCR, one entry per CDR3 protein. The top ten hold over 8% of the sample, which has 25,000 to 35,000 distinct CDR3 sequences, 3.9% seen once. The data derive from a study of early T cells in non-severe SARS-CoV-2 infection. For the study at large: Bulk RNA from unsorted whole blood was sequenced; chains were unpaired. Study-level points and caveats: Private and CD4 specificities were missed by VDJdb matching, which favored anti-spike CD8 responses.

The CDR3 contains 15 residues. Looked up from germline, CDR1 is MNHEY and CDR2 is SVGAGI. V lost 5 bases, J lost 6 bases, and 17 bases lay in between. The chain has TRBV6-5 and TRBJ2-1, with D possibly TRBD2 on 5 matching bases. The TCR was taken from an adult who was a healthcare worker with PCR-confirmed SARS-CoV-2 infection or an uninfected control (not recorded which). Sequencing input: whole blood. CDR3 in DNA: TGTGCCAGCAGTCCCCGGGCCTCCGGGATCAATGAGCAGTTCTTC. Translated: CASSPRASGINEQFF.